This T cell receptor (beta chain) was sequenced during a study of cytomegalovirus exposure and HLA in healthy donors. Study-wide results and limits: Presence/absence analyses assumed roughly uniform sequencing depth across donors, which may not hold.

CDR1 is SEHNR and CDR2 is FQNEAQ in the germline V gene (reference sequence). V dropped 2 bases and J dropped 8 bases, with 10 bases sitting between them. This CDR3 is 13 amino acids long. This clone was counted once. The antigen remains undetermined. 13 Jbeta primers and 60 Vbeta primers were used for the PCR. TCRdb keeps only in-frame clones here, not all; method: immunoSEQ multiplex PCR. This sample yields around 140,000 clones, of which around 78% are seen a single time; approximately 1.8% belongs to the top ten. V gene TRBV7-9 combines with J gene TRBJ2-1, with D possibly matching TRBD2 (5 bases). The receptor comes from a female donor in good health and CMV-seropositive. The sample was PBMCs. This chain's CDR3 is CASSLLATDEQFF. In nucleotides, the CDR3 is TGTGCCAGCAGCTTACTAGCTACGGATGAGCAGTTCTTC.